The present T cell receptor beta chain was sequenced within a study of patients and donors after allogeneic stem cell transplantation. TCRdb used MiXCR to reprocess the RT-PCR reads, holding one entry per CDR3 protein. The sample contains about 960,000 distinct CDR3 sequences, about a sixth of which appear only once. This clonotype has only a few counts. V gave up 0 bases and J gave up 0 bases, with 12 bases separating them. The CDR3 is 16 residues long. Germline-derived CDR1 and CDR2 are MGHRA and YSYEKL. Input material: blood, either unsorted or a sorted T cell fraction (not recorded which). The chain recombines TRBV4-1 with TRBJ2-7; no clear D gene. This TCR came from a human donor who was either an allogeneic HSCT recipient or a stem cell or donor lymphocyte infusion donor (not recorded which). It is not recorded whose cells these are; they may come from a transplant donor. The CDR3 protein is CASSQEGSLSSYEQYF. CDR3 coding DNA: TGCGCCAGCAGCCAAGAGGGAAGCTTAAGCTCCTACGAGCAGTACTTC.